The 14 T cell receptor beta chains presented below share a single source sample, sequenced in a study of cytomegalovirus exposure and HLA in healthy donors. This PCR relied on a set of 60 Vbeta primers and 13 Jbeta primers. This table comes from immunoSEQ multiplex PCR, and its TCRdb copy is limited to in-frame clones, with some not included. In all, the sample yields roughly 34,000 clones. Sequencing used PBMCs. Every receptor here comes from a woman between 40 and 55 years old in good health and CMV-seropositive.

This chain links TRBV29-1 with TRBJ2-7, with TRBD2 matching over 7 bases. This CDR3 has 13 residues. V shed 4 bases and J 7 bases; nucleotides not matched to a gene: 10. Germline CDR1 is SQVTM and CDR2 is ANQGSEA. CDR3 sequence: CSVVSAGRIEQYF. For the CDR3, the DNA is TGCAGCGTTGTTTCGGCCGGGAGGATAGAGCAGTACTTC.

The J gene is TRBJ1-1, the V gene TRBV4-1; 7 bases match TRBD1. V trimming: 2 bases; J trimming: 5 bases; junction bases outside the gene matches: 2. CDR3 length equals 13 residues. The germline V gene encodes CDR1 MGHRA and CDR2 YSYEKL. CDR3 DNA sequence: TGCGCCAGCAGCCAACAACAGGGGACTGAAGCTTTCTTT. The encoded protein is CASSQQQGTEAFF.

V gene TRBV11-2 combines with J gene TRBJ2-5, with D uncertain. CDR3 size: 15 residues. Germline loops: CDR1 SGHAT, CDR2 FQNNGV. The V gene lost 0 bases and the J gene lost 4 bases, with 12 bases spanning the gap. In nucleotides, the CDR3 is TGTGCCAGCAGCTTAGATTTCCGGGTAGGAGAGACCCAGTACTTC. This encodes CASSLDFRVGETQYF.

This chain joins TRBV7-2 and TRBJ2-7, with 7 bases identical to TRBD2. V trimming: 6 bases; J trimming: 0 bases; junction bases outside the gene matches: 2. The germline gives CDR1 SGHTA, CDR2 FQGNSA. This CDR3 region has 13 residues. CDR3: CASRGGVSYEQYF. The CDR3 bases are TGTGCCAGCAGGGGGGGGGTCTCCTACGAGCAGTACTTC.

CDR3 in amino acids: CASRFGVHGTDTQYF. CDR3 DNA: TGTGCCAGCAGATTCGGGGTTCATGGCACAGATACGCAGTATTTT. The chain is built from TRBV2 and TRBJ2-3; D is possibly TRBD2 (5 bases). Germline assignment: CDR1 SNHLY and CDR2 FYNNEI. Trimming shortened V by 6 bases and J by 1 base, and 14 bases separated the two germline ends. The CDR3 totals 15 residues.

The chain recombines TRBV30 with TRBJ1-4; TRBD1 matches 10 bases. Germline V gene sequence: CDR1 GTSNPN, CDR2 SVGIG (reference sequence). V was pared by 2 bases and J by 7 bases, with 4 bases of the junction left unmatched. The CDR3 has 14 residues. The CDR3 bases are TGTGCCTGGAGTTTTGGACAGGGGGTTGAAAAACTGTTTTTT. Translation gives CAWSFGQGVEKLFF.

The chain employs TRBV7-6 and TRBJ2-2; D is unresolved. The V end was cut by 2 bases, the J end by 0 bases, with 7 bases between. From germline, CDR1 is SGHVS and CDR2 FNYEAQ. The CDR3 has 15 residues. The CDR3 DNA reads TGTGCCAGCAGCTTAAGACTTCCGAACACCGGGGAGCTGTTTTTT. Encoded protein: CASSLRLPNTGELFF.

The chain is built from TRBV30 and TRBJ2-7, with a tentative D call TRBD2 (5 bases). The CDR3 covers 14 residues. Trimming pared 2 bases from V and 2 bases from J, leaving 13 bases between. Germline lookup yields CDR1 GTSNPN and CDR2 SVGIG (reference sequence). CDR3: CAWSSGNLAYEQYF. As DNA, the CDR3 is TGTGCCTGGAGTTCCGGGAATTTAGCCTACGAGCAGTACTTC.

The gene calls are TRBV5-8 and TRBJ2-5; TRBD2 aligns across 9 bases. This CDR3 is 14 amino acids long. V dropped 4 bases and J dropped 3; count of bases not matched to a gene: 4. Germline lookup yields CDR1 SGHTS and CDR2 YDEGEE. The CDR3 sequence is CASSTGTSKETQYF. CDR3 nucleotide sequence: TGTGCCAGCAGCACCGGGACTAGCAAAGAGACCCAGTACTTC.

The chain couples TRBV5-4 to TRBJ1-2; 9 bases are shared with TRBD1. V lost 4 bases and J lost 7; bases outside the gene matches: 8. Germline V gene data show CDR1 as SGHNT and CDR2 as YYREEE (reference sequence). The CDR3 is made up of 14 amino acids. The CDR3 loop reads CASSPIQGAGGYTF. The CDR3 bases are TGTGCCAGCAGCCCTATACAGGGGGCCGGTGGCTACACCTTC.

This sequence joins TRBV14 and TRBJ1-6, with a tentative D call TRBD1 (5 bases). V was cut by 0 bases and J by 10 bases, with 13 bases left in between. The CDR3 consists of 15 residues. Germline V gives CDR1 SGHDN, CDR2 FVKESK. CDR3 coding DNA: TGTGCCAGCAGCCAAGAACGACAGTGGATATCACCCCTCCACTTT. Translated: CASSQERQWISPLHF. Full variable domain (missing parts from reference TRBV14 and TRBJ1-6): EAGVTQFPSHSVIEKGQTVTLRCDPISGHDNLYWYRRVMGKEIKFLLHFVKESKQDESGMPNNRFLAERTGGTYSTLKVQPAELEDSGVYFCASSQERQWISPLHFGNGTRLTVT.

The J gene is TRBJ1-1, the V gene TRBV12-5; a possible D gene is TRBD1 (6 bases). The germline gives CDR1 LGHNT, CDR2 FRNRAP. The V end lost 1 base, the J end lost 4 bases, and 7 bases lay between the germline ends. CDR3 size: 13 residues. Here the CDR3 reads CASGLEGGTEAFF. The CDR3 DNA follows: TGTGCTAGTGGTTTGGAAGGGGGCACTGAAGCTTTCTTT.

This chain links TRBV2 with TRBJ2-5; D gene uncertain. Germline values: CDR1 SNHLY, CDR2 FYNNEI. Trimming cost V 5 bases and J 0 bases, with 10 bases left between them. The CDR3 has 14 amino acids. DNA of the CDR3: TGTGCCAGCAGTCCTGACTGGAACCAAGAGACCCAGTACTTC. Translation gives CASSPDWNQETQYF.

CDR3 residues: CATKRAYEQYF. The CDR3 DNA reads TGTGCCACCAAAAGAGCCTACGAGCAGTACTTC. The chain couples TRBV6-5 to TRBJ2-7; D not certain. The CDR3 has 11 residues. Germline V lookup: CDR1 MNHEY, CDR2 SVGAGI. The V end lost 10 bases, the J end lost 2 bases, and 9 bases lay between the germline ends.